The clone carrying this T cell receptor beta chain was observed a few times. What it recognizes is unknown. This entry is derived from a study of blood T cells in healthy people across ages. General study points: There were more naive CD4+ cells and higher diversity in long-lived donors than in aged donors.

The germline gives CDR1 MNHEY, CDR2 SMNVEV (reference sequence). V trimming: 5 bases; J trimming: 3 bases; junction bases outside the gene matches: 9. This CDR3 is 15 amino acids long. A second PCR, run for about 7 to 11 cycles, used a sample-barcoded 5' primer plus a J-beta primer mix. Template switching added a 12-random-nucleotide identifier to every cDNA molecule. A single record per CDR3 protein comes from TCRdb applying MiXCR to the 5' RACE reads. Of 800,000 to 950,000 distinct CDR3 sequences in the sample, roughly 52% were seen once. The draw of peripheral blood yielded approximately 10 milliliters from each donor. Extracted total RNA amounted to at least 6 micrograms for each sample.

The sequenced sample was blood. The clonotype comes from a man in his thirties or forties in good health. V and J are TRBV27 and TRBJ2-7; TRBD1 matches 8 bases. The CDR3 spells CASSPRDRPLYEQYF. As DNA, the CDR3 is TGTGCCAGCAGTCCCCGGGACAGGCCTCTCTACGAGCAGTACTTC.